These T cell receptor beta chains were read from a single sample in a study of T cells in localized non-small cell lung cancer. Clones were sequenced by immunoSEQ multiplex PCR, and TCRdb holds only the in-frame ones, with some missing. The table lists tens of thousands of clones, 70% to 90% of them singletons. The starting material was PBMCs, obtained before any cancer treatment. The origin of the receptors is a man aged 40 to 70 with stage II squamous cell lung carcinoma. Both conserved end residues are trimmed from each CDR3. A clone size is listed for some rows: how often the clone was seen (once, few, many), or a class if it is expanded.

j_call clone_size v_call cdr3_aa
TRBJ1-1 once TRBV7-2 ASSVDRVGAEAF
TRBJ2-3 . TRBV4-3 ASSQDVGTDTQY
TRBJ2-1 . TRBV4-1 ASSQVVSGPPNEQF
TRBJ2-3 . TRBV11-2 ASSYRTSGGDTQY
TRBJ2-3 . TRBV6-5 ASSYDGGTDTQY
TRBJ2-2 . TRBV4-2 ASSHREGRAGELF
TRBJ2-2 . TRBV9 ASSSPGLAGITGELF
TRBJ2-7 . TRBV7-9 ASSQTPSSGEQY
TRBJ1-4 . TRBV30 AWSSLRDRGEKLF
TRBJ1-1 . TRBV10-3 AISAGTGGASTEAF
TRBJ1-1 . TRBV5-1 ASSFSTGGVTEAF
TRBJ1-5 . TRBV2 ASTPGQGARQPQH
TRBJ1-3 . TRBV21-1 ASSQSTPGTSRNTIY
TRBJ2-2 . TRBV21-1 ASSKGGLAGDSNTGELF
TRBJ2-7 . TRBV7-9 ASSPEGREQY
TRBJ2-1 . TRBV5-8 ASSLRTSGRYNEQF
TRBJ2-1 . TRBV9 ASSPGLAYNEQF
TRBJ1-4 . TRBV7-2 ASSPFTTNEKLF
TRBJ1-5 . TRBV7-2 ASSPWDIDQPQH
TRBJ1-4 . TRBV21-1 ASSKREGTAYEKLF
TRBJ1-1 . TRBV12-2 ASRLLGSSMSRSAEAF
TRBJ2-7 once TRBV14 ASSQVPFQRSYKQY
TRBJ1-2 . TRBV6-5 ASSKGSNYGYT
TRBJ1-1 . TRBV2 ASSGTGRNTEAF
TRBJ2-7 once TRBV5-1 ASGGDYEQY
TRBJ2-1 . TRBV27 ASNLLAGKNEQF
TRBJ1-3 . TRBV10-2 ASSEIQARGGNTIY
TRBJ2-7 . TRBV13 ASSPVGLAGGPIEQY
TRBJ2-2 . TRBV7-2 ASSLGIAALSPGELF
TRBJ1-2 . TRBV6-7 ASSYSSTGSFYGYT
TRBJ2-3 . TRBV30 AISTVGSTDTQY
. . TRBV18 ASSPPGLSYEQY
TRBJ2-3 . TRBV25-1 ASMGLHTDTQY
TRBJ2-5 . TRBV6-1 ASKRISGIQETQY
TRBJ2-6 . TRBV29-1 SVFLDSSGANVLT
TRBJ1-1 . TRBV5-4 ASSFLGLSEAF
TRBJ2-1 . TRBV11-3 ASSLGGGRASNNEQF
TRBJ2-5 . TRBV2 ASSEVQETQY
TRBJ2-7 few TRBV7-9 AIPAKERSYEQY
TRBJ1-5 once TRBV2 ASRSDFQGNQPQH
TRBJ1-1 . TRBV19 ASSSRSGGHSEAF
TRBJ2-6 . TRBV7-8 ASSPFPSGANVLT
TRBJ2-1 . TRBV6-1 ASSVKENNEQF
TRBJ1-5 . TRBV28 ASREGGSIQPQH
TRBJ1-4 . TRBV5-1 ASSLAAGPRGEKLF
TRBJ2-1 . TRBV9 ASSVGAGVTYNEQF
TRBJ1-2 . TRBV5-5 ASSSGTGGVYYGYT
TRBJ2-7 medium-sized TRBV5-1 ASSLVRESSGRDEQY
TRBJ1-2 . TRBV10-3 AISESSGALTVYT
TRBJ1-1 . TRBV6-1 ASSHSGGTEAF
TRBJ2-7 . TRBV6-6 ASQSQGAYEQY
TRBJ2-7 . TRBV2 ASSESEGKIYEQY
TRBJ1-2 . TRBV7-8 ASSLDRARSYT
TRBJ1-2 . TRBV11-2 ASSLGGGYGYT
TRBJ2-7 . TRBV7-9 ASSRQGDRAPYEQY
TRBJ2-1 . TRBV27 ASSFLPPGNEQF
TRBJ1-5 . TRBV7-2 ASSLNALGNQPQH
TRBJ1-3 . TRBV9 ASSVEGRDGNTIY
TRBJ2-4 . TRBV7-9 ASSQNTAGDVKNIQY